The rows below give T cell receptor beta chains drawn from one sample of a study of shared clonotypes between healthy human individuals. This table comes from immunoSEQ multiplex PCR, and its TCRdb copy is limited to in-frame clones, with some not included. Among about 480,000 clones, around 79% were seen once, and the ten largest hold 10% to 15%. The sample comprised PBMCs. The receptor set was obtained from a woman aged 40 to 50 in good health. Some clones in this sample may be carry-over from other donors' samples. CDR3s include the opening cysteine and the closing phenylalanine or tryptophan. The D gene is left open where the match is weak. Clone size is given for some rows only: seen once, a few or many times, or a class if the clone is expanded.

j_gene: TRBJ1-1; abundance: -; v_gene: TRBV6-6; d_gene: -; CDR3nt: TGTGCCAGCAGACTGAACGGTTTGAACACTGAAGCTTTCTTT; CDR3aa: CASRLNGLNTEAFF
j_gene: TRBJ1-6; abundance: -; v_gene: TRBV10-1; d_gene: -; CDR3nt: TGCGCCAGCAATTCCAATTCACCCCTCCACTTT; CDR3aa: CASNSNSPLHF
j_gene: TRBJ2-6; abundance: -; v_gene: TRBV28; d_gene: -; CDR3nt: TGTGCCAGCAGTTCACCCTCTACGGATTCTATCTCTGGGGCCAACGTCCTGACTTTC; CDR3aa: CASSSPSTDSISGANVLTF
j_gene: TRBJ2-5; abundance: -; v_gene: TRBV4-2; d_gene: -; CDR3nt: TGTGCCAGCAGCGGCGGGTTAGCAGAGACCCAGTACTTC; CDR3aa: CASSGGLAETQYF
j_gene: TRBJ2-3; abundance: -; v_gene: TRBV30; d_gene: -; CDR3nt: TGTGCCTGGAGTGTAGGGTTTGGAGGTACAGATACGCAGTATTTT; CDR3aa: CAWSVGFGGTDTQYF
j_gene: TRBJ2-1; abundance: few; v_gene: TRBV5-1; d_gene: -; CDR3nt: TGCGCCAGCAGCTTGATCCCCAGGGGGGGCTACAATGAGCAGTTCTTC; CDR3aa: CASSLIPRGGYNEQFF
j_gene: TRBJ1-1; abundance: -; v_gene: TRBV28; d_gene: -; CDR3nt: TGTGCCAGCAGCTTAGCGGGCAGCCACACTGAAGCTTTCTTT; CDR3aa: CASSLAGSHTEAFF
j_gene: TRBJ1-1; abundance: many; v_gene: TRBV28; d_gene: -; CDR3nt: TGTGCCAGCAGTTTATACCCCAGGGTTAGGGACACTGAAGCTTTCTTT; CDR3aa: CASSLYPRVRDTEAFF
j_gene: TRBJ1-5; abundance: -; v_gene: TRBV6-1; d_gene: -; CDR3nt: TGTGCCAGCAGTGGCGCTGACAATCAGCCCCAGCATTTT; CDR3aa: CASSGADNQPQHF
j_gene: TRBJ2-5; abundance: -; v_gene: TRBV5-1; d_gene: -; CDR3nt: TGCGCCAGCACCCCGGAGGGGGATTATGAGACCCAGTACTTC; CDR3aa: CASTPEGDYETQYF
j_gene: TRBJ2-6; abundance: -; v_gene: TRBV18; d_gene: TRBD1; CDR3nt: TGTGCCAGCTCACGTGGACAGGGTTTCGACGTCCTGACTTTC; CDR3aa: CASSRGQGFDVLTF
j_gene: TRBJ2-1; abundance: -; v_gene: TRBV7-6; d_gene: -; CDR3nt: TGTGCCAGCAGCTTATTACAGTACAATGAGCAGTTCTTC; CDR3aa: CASSLLQYNEQFF
j_gene: TRBJ1-4; abundance: -; v_gene: TRBV19; d_gene: -; CDR3nt: TGTGCCAGTAGTCCCACAGGGAGAAGCGCAACTAATGAAAAACTGTTTTTT; CDR3aa: CASSPTGRSATNEKLFF
j_gene: TRBJ2-3; abundance: -; v_gene: TRBV5-1; d_gene: TRBD1; CDR3nt: TGCGCCAGCAGTAGTGACAGGGCAGATACGCAGTATTTT; CDR3aa: CASSSDRADTQYF
j_gene: TRBJ2-6; abundance: -; v_gene: TRBV7-8; d_gene: -; CDR3nt: TGTGCCAGCAGAAGGCTCTCTGGGGCCAACGTCCTGACTTTC; CDR3aa: CASRRLSGANVLTF
j_gene: TRBJ2-7; abundance: few; v_gene: TRBV4-3; d_gene: -; CDR3nt: TGCGCCAGCAGCCAAACGCTAGAGACTAGGTCTATTGGCGAGCAGTACTTC; CDR3aa: CASSQTLETRSIGEQYF
j_gene: TRBJ2-7; abundance: -; v_gene: TRBV5-1; d_gene: TRBD2; CDR3nt: TGCGCCAGCAGTACAGGGGCGACTAGCGGGAGTTCCTACGAGCAGTACTTC; CDR3aa: CASSTGATSGSSYEQYF
j_gene: TRBJ2-7; abundance: few; v_gene: TRBV4-3; d_gene: -; CDR3nt: TGCGCCAGCAGCCAAGATCGGCAGGGGGGTTTTTACGAGCAGTACTTC; CDR3aa: CASSQDRQGGFYEQYF
j_gene: TRBJ2-7; abundance: -; v_gene: TRBV28; d_gene: -; CDR3nt: TGTGCCAGCACCTTACAGGTGAGCTCCTACGAGCAGTACTTC; CDR3aa: CASTLQVSSYEQYF
j_gene: TRBJ1-5; abundance: -; v_gene: TRBV6-1; d_gene: -; CDR3nt: TGTGCCAGCAGTGAAGGGGGGAGTCAGCCCCAGCATTTT; CDR3aa: CASSEGGSQPQHF
j_gene: TRBJ2-3; abundance: -; v_gene: TRBV6-6; d_gene: TRBD2; CDR3nt: TGTGCCAGCACCGGAGCGGGAGGATCAGATACGCAGTATTTT; CDR3aa: CASTGAGGSDTQYF
j_gene: TRBJ2-7; abundance: -; v_gene: TRBV6-1; d_gene: -; CDR3nt: TGTGCCAGCAGTGTGGGGCAGGAGGGCTACGAGCAGTACTTC; CDR3aa: CASSVGQEGYEQYF
j_gene: TRBJ2-3; abundance: -; v_gene: TRBV11-2; d_gene: -; CDR3nt: TGTGCCAGCAGCTTAGAGGGCAGGGCCGGCACAGATACGCAGTATTTT; CDR3aa: CASSLEGRAGTDTQYF
j_gene: TRBJ2-2; abundance: -; v_gene: TRBV5-1; d_gene: -; CDR3nt: TGCGCCAGCAGCTTGGCGGCTAGCGACACCGGGGAGCTGTTTTTT; CDR3aa: CASSLAASDTGELFF
j_gene: TRBJ1-2; abundance: -; v_gene: TRBV4-2; d_gene: -; CDR3nt: TGTGCCAGCAGCCAAGATTCCCGGACACGGATTTATGGCTACACCTTC; CDR3aa: CASSQDSRTRIYGYTF
j_gene: TRBJ2-3; abundance: few; v_gene: TRBV7-2; d_gene: -; CDR3nt: TGTGCCAGCAGCCCCCGGCCCGGAGACGGCACAGATACGCAGTATTTT; CDR3aa: CASSPRPGDGTDTQYF
j_gene: TRBJ2-5; abundance: -; v_gene: TRBV7-9; d_gene: -; CDR3nt: TGTGCCAGCAGCCTTTGGGGGGGGCAGCAAGAGACCCAGTACTTC; CDR3aa: CASSLWGGQQETQYF
j_gene: TRBJ2-7; abundance: few; v_gene: TRBV18; d_gene: TRBD1; CDR3nt: TGTGCCAGCTCAAATAGACAGGGGGTCTACGAGCAGTACTTC; CDR3aa: CASSNRQGVYEQYF
j_gene: TRBJ1-6; abundance: -; v_gene: TRBV7-6; d_gene: -; CDR3nt: TGTGCCAGCAGTCCTACAGTACAGGGACGAACACCCCTCCACTTT; CDR3aa: CASSPTVQGRTPLHF
j_gene: TRBJ2-1; abundance: once; v_gene: TRBV6-1; d_gene: -; CDR3nt: TGTGCCAGCAGGGTGGGAGCTTTGAATGAGCAGTTCTTC; CDR3aa: CASRVGALNEQFF
j_gene: TRBJ1-4; abundance: -; v_gene: TRBV5-1; d_gene: -; CDR3nt: TGCGCCAGCAGCTTGGAAAGCGCGGCGATTGAAAAACTGTTTTTT; CDR3aa: CASSLESAAIEKLFF
j_gene: TRBJ2-1; abundance: -; v_gene: TRBV7-9; d_gene: -; CDR3nt: TGTGCCAGGTCCGATCTACGGGACAATGAGCAGTTCTTC; CDR3aa: CARSDLRDNEQFF
j_gene: TRBJ2-6; abundance: once; v_gene: TRBV19; d_gene: TRBD1; CDR3nt: TGTGCCAGTAGACAGGGGGACTCTGGGGCCAACGTCCTGACTTTC; CDR3aa: CASRQGDSGANVLTF
j_gene: TRBJ2-2; abundance: -; v_gene: TRBV7-8; d_gene: -; CDR3nt: TGTGCCAGCAGCTTAAGAAGGGCCGGGGAGCTGTTTTTT; CDR3aa: CASSLRRAGELFF
j_gene: TRBJ1-2; abundance: -; v_gene: TRBV19; d_gene: TRBD1; CDR3nt: TGTGCCAGTAGTATTGAGGGACAGAACTATGGCTACACCTTC; CDR3aa: CASSIEGQNYGYTF
j_gene: TRBJ1-5; abundance: -; v_gene: TRBV2; d_gene: -; CDR3nt: TGTGCCAGCAGTGAAATGGGCAGGGACAATCAGCCCCAGCATTTT; CDR3aa: CASSEMGRDNQPQHF
j_gene: TRBJ1-5; abundance: -; v_gene: TRBV28; d_gene: TRBD1; CDR3nt: TGTGCCAGCAGTTTGGGATACTTGAGGGGGCCTCGGCAGCCCCAGCATTTT; CDR3aa: CASSLGYLRGPRQPQHF
j_gene: TRBJ2-7; abundance: -; v_gene: TRBV7-9; d_gene: -; CDR3nt: TGTGCCAGCAGCTTATTCCGAATGGGGCAGTGGGAGCAGTACTTC; CDR3aa: CASSLFRMGQWEQYF
j_gene: TRBJ2-3; abundance: -; v_gene: TRBV11-2; d_gene: -; CDR3nt: TGTGCCAGCAGCTTAAATATTCTGAGCACAGATACGCAGTATTTT; CDR3aa: CASSLNILSTDTQYF
j_gene: TRBJ2-1; abundance: -; v_gene: TRBV6-1; d_gene: TRBD2; CDR3nt: TGTGCCAGCCAGCGGGATCTATACAATGAGCAGTTCTTC; CDR3aa: CASQRDLYNEQFF
j_gene: TRBJ2-7; abundance: -; v_gene: TRBV6-6; d_gene: -; CDR3nt: TGTGCCAGCAGCAACGACGGATATCTTAGCTACGAGCAGTACTTC; CDR3aa: CASSNDGYLSYEQYF
j_gene: TRBJ2-1; abundance: many; v_gene: TRBV18; d_gene: TRBD2; CDR3nt: TGTGCCAGCTCACAGAGAGCGGGAGATAGCGGCAATGAGCAGTTCTTC; CDR3aa: CASSQRAGDSGNEQFF
j_gene: TRBJ1-4; abundance: -; v_gene: TRBV28; d_gene: TRBD1; CDR3nt: TGTGCCAGCAGTTCGAGACAGGGGGCAGCTAATGAAAAACTGTTTTTT; CDR3aa: CASSSRQGAANEKLFF
j_gene: TRBJ2-5; abundance: -; v_gene: TRBV28; d_gene: TRBD1; CDR3nt: TGTGCCAGCAGTTTACAACAGGGGGCGGAGACCCAGTACTTC; CDR3aa: CASSLQQGAETQYF
j_gene: TRBJ2-2; abundance: -; v_gene: TRBV9; d_gene: TRBD2; CDR3nt: TGTGCCAGCAGCGTACGGGGACTAGCGGGAGGGCCGTCCCCTCCCGGGGAGCTGTTTTTT; CDR3aa: CASSVRGLAGGPSPPGELFF
j_gene: TRBJ2-7; abundance: -; v_gene: TRBV11-2; d_gene: -; CDR3nt: TGTGCCAGCAGTTCAGGGACCTACGAGCAGTACTTC; CDR3aa: CASSSGTYEQYF
j_gene: TRBJ2-5; abundance: -; v_gene: TRBV13; d_gene: -; CDR3nt: TGTGCCAGCAGCCCCGAGGGGGGAGGCCAAGAGACCCAGTACTTC; CDR3aa: CASSPEGGGQETQYF